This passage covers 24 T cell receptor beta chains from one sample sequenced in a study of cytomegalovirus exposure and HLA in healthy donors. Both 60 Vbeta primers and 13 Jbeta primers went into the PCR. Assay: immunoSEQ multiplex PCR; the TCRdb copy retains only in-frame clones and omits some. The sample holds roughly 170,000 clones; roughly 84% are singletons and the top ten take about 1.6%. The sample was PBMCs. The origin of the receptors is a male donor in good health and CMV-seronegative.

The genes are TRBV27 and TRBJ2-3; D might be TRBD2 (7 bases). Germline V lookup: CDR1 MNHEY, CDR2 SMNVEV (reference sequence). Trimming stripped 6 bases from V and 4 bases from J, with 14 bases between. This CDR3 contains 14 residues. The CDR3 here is CASRGGGSADTQYF. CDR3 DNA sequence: TGTGCCAGCAGGGGCGGGGGCTCGGCAGATACGCAGTATTTT.

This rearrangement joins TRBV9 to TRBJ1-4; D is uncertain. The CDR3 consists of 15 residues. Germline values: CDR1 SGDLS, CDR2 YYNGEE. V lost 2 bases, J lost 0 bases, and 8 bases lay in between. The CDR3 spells CASSVHGATNEKLFF. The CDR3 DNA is TGTGCCAGCAGCGTTCACGGTGCAACTAATGAAAAACTGTTTTTT.

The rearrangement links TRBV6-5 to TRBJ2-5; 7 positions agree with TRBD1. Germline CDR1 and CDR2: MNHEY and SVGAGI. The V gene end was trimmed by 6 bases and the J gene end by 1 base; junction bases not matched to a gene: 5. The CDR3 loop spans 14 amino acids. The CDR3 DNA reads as TGTGCCAGCAGAAGCGACAGGGTCCAAGAGACCCAGTACTTC. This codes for CASRSDRVQETQYF.

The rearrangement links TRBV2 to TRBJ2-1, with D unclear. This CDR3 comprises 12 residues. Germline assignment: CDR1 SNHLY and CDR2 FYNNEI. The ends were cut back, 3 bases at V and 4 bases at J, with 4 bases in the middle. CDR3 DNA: TGTGCCAGCAGTGATTCGTACAATGAGCAGTTCTTC. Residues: CASSDSYNEQFF.

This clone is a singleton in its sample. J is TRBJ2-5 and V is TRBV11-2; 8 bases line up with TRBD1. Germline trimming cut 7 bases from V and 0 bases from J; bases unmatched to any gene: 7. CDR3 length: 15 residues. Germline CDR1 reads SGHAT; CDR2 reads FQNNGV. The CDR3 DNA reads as TGTGCCAGCACCTACAACAGGGGGTACCAAGAGACCCAGTACTTC. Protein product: CASTYNRGYQETQYF.

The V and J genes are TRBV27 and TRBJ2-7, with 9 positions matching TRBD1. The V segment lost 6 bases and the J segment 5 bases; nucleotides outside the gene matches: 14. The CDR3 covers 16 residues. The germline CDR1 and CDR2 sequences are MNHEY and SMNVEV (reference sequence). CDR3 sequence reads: CASSPGAGTGLHEQYF. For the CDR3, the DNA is TGTGCCAGCAGCCCGGGCGCCGGGACAGGGCTTCACGAGCAGTACTTC.

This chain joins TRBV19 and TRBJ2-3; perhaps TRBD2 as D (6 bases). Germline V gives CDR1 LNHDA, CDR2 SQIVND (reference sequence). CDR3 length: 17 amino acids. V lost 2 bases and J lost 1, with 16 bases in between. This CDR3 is CASSIPPTGEGTDTQYF. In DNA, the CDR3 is TGTGCCAGTAGTATACCCCCTACGGGGGAAGGCACAGATACGCAGTATTTT. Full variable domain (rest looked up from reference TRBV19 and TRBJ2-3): DGGITQSPKYLFRKEGQNVTLSCEQNLNHDAMYWYRQDPGQGLRLIYYSQIVNDFQKGDIAEGYSVSREKKESFPLTVTSAQKNPTAFYLCASSIPPTGEGTDTQYFGPGTRLTVL.

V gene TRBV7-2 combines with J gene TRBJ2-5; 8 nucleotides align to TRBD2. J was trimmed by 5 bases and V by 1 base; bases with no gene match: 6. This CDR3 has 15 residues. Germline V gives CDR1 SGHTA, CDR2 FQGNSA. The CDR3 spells CASSLDGRAIETQYF. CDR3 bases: TGTGCCAGCAGCTTAGACGGGAGGGCCATTGAGACCCAGTACTTC.

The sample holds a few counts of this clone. In DNA, the CDR3 is TGTGCCAGCAGCCCTAGAGGAGAGCAGTACTTC. This codes for CASSPRGEQYF. The chain recombines TRBV6-6 with TRBJ2-7; D not resolved. The CDR3 totals 11 residues. V was cut by 6 bases and J by 7 bases, with 10 bases left in between. In germline, CDR1 is MNHNY, CDR2 SVGAGI (reference sequence).

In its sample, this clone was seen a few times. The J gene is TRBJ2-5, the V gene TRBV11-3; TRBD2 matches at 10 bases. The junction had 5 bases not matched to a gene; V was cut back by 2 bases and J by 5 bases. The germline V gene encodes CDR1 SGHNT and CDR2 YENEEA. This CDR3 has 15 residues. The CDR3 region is CASSLSLAGEETQYF. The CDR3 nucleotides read TGTGCCAGCAGCTTAAGCCTAGCGGGAGAGGAGACCCAGTACTTC.

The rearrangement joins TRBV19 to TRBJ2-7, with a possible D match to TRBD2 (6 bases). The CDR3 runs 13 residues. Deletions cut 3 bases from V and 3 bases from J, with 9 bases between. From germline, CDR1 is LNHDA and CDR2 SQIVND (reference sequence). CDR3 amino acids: CASSIQGGYEQYF. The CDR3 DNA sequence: TGTGCCAGTAGTATCCAGGGAGGCTACGAGCAGTACTTC.

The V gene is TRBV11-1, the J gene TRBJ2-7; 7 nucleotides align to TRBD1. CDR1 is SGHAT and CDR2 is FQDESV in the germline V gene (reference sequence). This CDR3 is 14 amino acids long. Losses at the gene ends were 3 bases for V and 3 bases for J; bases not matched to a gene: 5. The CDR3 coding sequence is TGTGCCAGCAGCTTCTCTACAGGGGACTACGAGCAGTACTTC. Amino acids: CASSFSTGDYEQYF. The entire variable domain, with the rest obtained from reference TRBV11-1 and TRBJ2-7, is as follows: EAEVAQSPRYKITEKSQAVAFWCDPISGHATLYWYRQILGQGPELLVQFQDESVVDDSQLPKDRFSAERLKGVDSTLKIQPAELGDSAMYLCASSFSTGDYEQYFGPGTRLTVT.

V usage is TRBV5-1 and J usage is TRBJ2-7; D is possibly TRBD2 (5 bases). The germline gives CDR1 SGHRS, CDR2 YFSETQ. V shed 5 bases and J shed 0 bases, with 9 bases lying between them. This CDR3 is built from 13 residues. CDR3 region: CASRAGLSYEQYF. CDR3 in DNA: TGCGCCAGCAGGGCAGGACTCTCCTACGAGCAGTACTTC. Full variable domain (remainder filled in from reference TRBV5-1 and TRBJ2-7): KAGVTQTPRYLIKTRGQQVTLSCSPISGHRSVSWYQQTPGQGLQFLFEYFSETQRNKGNFPGRFSGRQFSNSRSEMNVSTLELGDSALYLCASRAGLSYEQYFGPGTRLTVT.

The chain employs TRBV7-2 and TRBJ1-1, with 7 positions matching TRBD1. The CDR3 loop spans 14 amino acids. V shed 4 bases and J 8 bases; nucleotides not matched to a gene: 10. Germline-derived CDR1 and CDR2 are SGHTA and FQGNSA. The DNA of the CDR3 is TGTGCCAGCAGCTCTCTGCGGGCCAGGGGGGAAGCTTTCTTT. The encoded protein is CASSSLRARGEAFF.

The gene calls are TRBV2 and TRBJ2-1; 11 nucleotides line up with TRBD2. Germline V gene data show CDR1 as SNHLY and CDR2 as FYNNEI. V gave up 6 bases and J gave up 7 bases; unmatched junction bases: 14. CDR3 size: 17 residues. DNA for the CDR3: TGTGCCAGCAGCGTCTTTCAGAGACTAGCGGGGTTTAATGAGCAGTTCTTC. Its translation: CASSVFQRLAGFNEQFF. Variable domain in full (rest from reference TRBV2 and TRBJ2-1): EPEVTQTPSHQVTQMGQEVILRCVPISNHLYFYWYRQILGQKVEFLVSFYNNEISEKSEIFDDQFSVERPDGSNFTLKIRSTKLEDSAMYFCASSVFQRLAGFNEQFFGPGTRLTVL.

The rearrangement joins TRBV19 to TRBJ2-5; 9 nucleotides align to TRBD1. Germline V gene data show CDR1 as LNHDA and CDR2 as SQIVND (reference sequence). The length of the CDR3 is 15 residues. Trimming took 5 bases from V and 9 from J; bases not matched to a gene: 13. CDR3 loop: CASSAGQGRFMAQYF. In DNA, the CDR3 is TGTGCCAGTAGTGCGGGACAGGGAAGGTTCATGGCCCAGTACTTC.

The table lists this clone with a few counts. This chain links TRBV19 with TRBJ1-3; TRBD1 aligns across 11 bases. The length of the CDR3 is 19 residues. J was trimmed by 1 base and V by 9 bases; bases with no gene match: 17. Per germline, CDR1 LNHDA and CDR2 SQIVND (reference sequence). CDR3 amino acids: CASKPWGQGDFASGNTIYF. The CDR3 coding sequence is TGTGCCAGCAAACCTTGGGGACAGGGGGACTTTGCATCTGGAAACACCATATATTTT.

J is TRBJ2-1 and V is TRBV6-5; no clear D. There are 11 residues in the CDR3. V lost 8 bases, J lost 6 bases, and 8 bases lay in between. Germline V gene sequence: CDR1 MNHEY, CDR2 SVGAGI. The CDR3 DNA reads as TGTGCCAGCTCGACTCGCAATGAGCAGTTCTTC. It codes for CASSTRNEQFF.

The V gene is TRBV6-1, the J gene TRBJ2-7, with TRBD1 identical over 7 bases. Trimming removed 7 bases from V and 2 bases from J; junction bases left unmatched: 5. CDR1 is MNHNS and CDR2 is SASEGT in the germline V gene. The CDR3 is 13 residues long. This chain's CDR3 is CASTLTGTYEQYF. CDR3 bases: TGTGCCAGCACCCTGACAGGGACCTACGAGCAGTACTTC.

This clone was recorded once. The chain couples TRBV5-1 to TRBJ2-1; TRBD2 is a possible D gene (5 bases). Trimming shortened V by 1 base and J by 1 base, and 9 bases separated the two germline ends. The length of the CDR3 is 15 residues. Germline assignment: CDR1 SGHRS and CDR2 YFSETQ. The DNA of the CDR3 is TGCGCCAGCAGCTTGCTTGGAGGTTCCTACAATGAGCAGTTCTTC. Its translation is CASSLLGGSYNEQFF.

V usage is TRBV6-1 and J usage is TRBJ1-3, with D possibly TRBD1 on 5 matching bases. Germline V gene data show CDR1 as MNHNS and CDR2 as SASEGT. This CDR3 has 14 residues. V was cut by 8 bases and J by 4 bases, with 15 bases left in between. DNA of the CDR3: TGTGCCAGCGAACAGGCCCCTTCGGGAAACACCATATATTTT. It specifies CASEQAPSGNTIYF.

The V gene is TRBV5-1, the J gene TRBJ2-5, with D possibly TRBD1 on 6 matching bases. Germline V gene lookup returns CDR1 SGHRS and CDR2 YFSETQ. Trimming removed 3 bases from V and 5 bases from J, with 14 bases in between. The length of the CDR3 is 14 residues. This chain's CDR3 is CASSWGQGRETQYF. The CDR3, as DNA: TGCGCCAGCAGCTGGGGGCAGGGTCGGGAGACCCAGTACTTC.

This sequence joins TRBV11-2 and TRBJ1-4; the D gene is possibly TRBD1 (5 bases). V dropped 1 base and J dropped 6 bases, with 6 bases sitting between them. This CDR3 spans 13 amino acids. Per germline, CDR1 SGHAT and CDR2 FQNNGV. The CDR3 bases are TGTGCCAGCAGCTTAGGGGGGGATGAAAAACTGTTTTTT. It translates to CASSLGGDEKLFF.

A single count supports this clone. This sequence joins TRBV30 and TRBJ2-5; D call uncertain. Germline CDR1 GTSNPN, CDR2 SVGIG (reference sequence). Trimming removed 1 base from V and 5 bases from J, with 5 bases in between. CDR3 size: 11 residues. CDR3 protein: CAWSARETQYF. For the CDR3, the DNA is TGTGCCTGGAGTGCTCGGGAGACCCAGTACTTC.